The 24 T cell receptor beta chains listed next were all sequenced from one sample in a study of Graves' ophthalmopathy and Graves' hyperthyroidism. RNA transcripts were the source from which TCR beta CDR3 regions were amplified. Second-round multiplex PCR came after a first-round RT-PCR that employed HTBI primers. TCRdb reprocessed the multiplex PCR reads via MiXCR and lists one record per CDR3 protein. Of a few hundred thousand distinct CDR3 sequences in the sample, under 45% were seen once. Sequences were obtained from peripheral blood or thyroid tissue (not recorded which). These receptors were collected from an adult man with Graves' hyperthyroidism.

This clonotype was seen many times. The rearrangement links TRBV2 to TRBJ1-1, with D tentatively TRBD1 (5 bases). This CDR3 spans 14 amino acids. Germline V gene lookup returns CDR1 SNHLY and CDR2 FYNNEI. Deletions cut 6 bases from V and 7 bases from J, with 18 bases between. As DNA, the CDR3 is TGTGCCAGCAGCCAGGGTGCAGGGTCTCGTGAAGCTTTCTTT. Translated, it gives CASSQGAGSREAFF.

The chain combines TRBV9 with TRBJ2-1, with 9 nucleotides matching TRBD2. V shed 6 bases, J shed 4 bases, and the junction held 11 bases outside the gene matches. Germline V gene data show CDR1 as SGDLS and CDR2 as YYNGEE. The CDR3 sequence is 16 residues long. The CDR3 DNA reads TGTGCCAGCACCAATCTTGGTAGCGGGGGTTACAATGAGCAGTTCTTC. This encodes CASTNLGSGGYNEQFF.

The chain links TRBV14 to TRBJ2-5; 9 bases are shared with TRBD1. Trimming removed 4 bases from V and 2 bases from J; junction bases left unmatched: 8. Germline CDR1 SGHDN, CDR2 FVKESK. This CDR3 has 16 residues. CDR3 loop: CASSLTGGLTQETQYF. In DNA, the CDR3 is TGTGCCAGCAGCCTCACAGGGGGCTTGACGCAAGAGACCCAGTACTTC.

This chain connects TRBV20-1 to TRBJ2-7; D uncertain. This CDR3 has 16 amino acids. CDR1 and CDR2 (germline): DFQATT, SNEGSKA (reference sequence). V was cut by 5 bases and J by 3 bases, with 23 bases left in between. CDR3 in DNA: TGCAGTGCTCCCCCCCCCGGGTTGTATGGGGACTACGAGCAGTACTTC. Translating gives CSAPPPGLYGDYEQYF.

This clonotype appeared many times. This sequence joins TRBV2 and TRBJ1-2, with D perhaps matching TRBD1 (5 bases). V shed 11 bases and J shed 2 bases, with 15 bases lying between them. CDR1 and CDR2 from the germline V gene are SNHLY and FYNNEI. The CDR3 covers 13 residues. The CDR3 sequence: CAGRVGPNYGYTF. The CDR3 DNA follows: TGTGCCGGGCGAGTGGGGCCCAACTATGGCTACACCTTC.

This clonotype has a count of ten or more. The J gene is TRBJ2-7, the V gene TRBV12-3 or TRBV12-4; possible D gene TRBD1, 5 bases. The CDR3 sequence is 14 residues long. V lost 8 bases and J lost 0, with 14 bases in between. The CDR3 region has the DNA TGTGCCAGCGGTCCCGAGGACACCTCCTACGAGCAGTACTTC. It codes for CASGPEDTSYEQYF.

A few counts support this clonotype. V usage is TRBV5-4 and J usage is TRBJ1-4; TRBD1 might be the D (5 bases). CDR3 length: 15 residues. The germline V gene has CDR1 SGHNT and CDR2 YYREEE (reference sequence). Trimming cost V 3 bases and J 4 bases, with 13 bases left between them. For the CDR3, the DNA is TGTGCCAGCAGCTGGGACGGAGACTATAATGAAAAACTGTTTTTT. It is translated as CASSWDGDYNEKLFF.

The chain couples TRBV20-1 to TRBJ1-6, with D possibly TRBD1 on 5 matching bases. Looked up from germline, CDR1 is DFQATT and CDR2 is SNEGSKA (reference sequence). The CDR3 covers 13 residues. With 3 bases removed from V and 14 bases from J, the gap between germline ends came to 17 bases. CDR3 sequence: CSASRDGHWALHF. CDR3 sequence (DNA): TGCAGTGCTAGTCGGGACGGACATTGGGCCCTCCACTTT.

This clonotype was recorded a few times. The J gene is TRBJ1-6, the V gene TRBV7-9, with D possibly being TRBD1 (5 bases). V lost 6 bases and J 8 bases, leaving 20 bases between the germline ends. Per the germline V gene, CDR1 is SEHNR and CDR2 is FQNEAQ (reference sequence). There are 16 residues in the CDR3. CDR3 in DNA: TGTGCCAGCAGGCCCGGACCAGGGACGGTGGATTCACCCCTCCACTTT. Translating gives CASRPGPGTVDSPLHF.

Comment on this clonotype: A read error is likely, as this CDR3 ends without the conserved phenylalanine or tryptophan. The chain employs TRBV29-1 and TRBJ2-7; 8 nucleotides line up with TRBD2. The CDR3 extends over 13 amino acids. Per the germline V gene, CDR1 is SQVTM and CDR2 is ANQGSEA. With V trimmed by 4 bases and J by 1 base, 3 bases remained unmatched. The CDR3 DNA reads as TGCAGCGTTGGCGGGGGGACGTCCTACGAGCAGTACTCC. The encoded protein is CSVGGGTSYEQYS.

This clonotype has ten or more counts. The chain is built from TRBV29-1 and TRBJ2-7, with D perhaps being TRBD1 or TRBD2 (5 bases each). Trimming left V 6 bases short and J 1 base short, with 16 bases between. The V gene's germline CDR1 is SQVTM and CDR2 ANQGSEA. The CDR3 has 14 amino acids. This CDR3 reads CSVDDGTASYEQYF. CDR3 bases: TGCAGCGTCGACGATGGGACGGCTTCCTACGAGCAGTACTTC.

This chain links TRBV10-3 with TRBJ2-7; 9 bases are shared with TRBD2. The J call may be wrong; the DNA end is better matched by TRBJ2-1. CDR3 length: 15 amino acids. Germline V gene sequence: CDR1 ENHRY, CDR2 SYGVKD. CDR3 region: CAITPGTSTDNEQFF. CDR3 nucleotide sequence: TGTGCCATCACCCCCGGGACTAGCACCGACAATGAGCAGTTCTTC.

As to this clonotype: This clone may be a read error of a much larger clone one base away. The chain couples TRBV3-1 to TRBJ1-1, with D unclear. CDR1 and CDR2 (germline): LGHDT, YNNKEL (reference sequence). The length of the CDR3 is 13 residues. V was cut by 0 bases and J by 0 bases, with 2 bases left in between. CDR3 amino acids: CASSQELNTEAFF. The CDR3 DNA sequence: TGTGCCAGCAGCCAAGAACTGAACACTGAAGCTTTCTTT.

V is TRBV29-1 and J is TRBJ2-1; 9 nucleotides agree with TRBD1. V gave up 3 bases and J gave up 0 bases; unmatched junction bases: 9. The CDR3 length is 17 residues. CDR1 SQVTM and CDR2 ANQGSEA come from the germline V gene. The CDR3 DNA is TGCAGCGTTGAGACCGGGACAGGGCTAGGCTCCTACAATGAGCAGTTCTTC. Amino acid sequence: CSVETGTGLGSYNEQFF.

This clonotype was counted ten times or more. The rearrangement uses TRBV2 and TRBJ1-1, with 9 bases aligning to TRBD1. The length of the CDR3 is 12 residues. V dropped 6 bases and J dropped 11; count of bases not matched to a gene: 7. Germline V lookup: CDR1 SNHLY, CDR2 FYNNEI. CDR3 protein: CASRRTGGYAFF. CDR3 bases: TGTGCCAGCAGAAGAACAGGGGGCTACGCTTTCTTT.

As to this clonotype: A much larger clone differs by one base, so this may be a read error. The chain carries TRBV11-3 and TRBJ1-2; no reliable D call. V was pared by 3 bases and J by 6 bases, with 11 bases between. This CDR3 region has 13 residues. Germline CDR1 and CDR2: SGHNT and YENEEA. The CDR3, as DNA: TGTGCCAGCAGCTTCTCGGAAGGCCATGGCTACACCTTC. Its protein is CASSFSEGHGYTF.

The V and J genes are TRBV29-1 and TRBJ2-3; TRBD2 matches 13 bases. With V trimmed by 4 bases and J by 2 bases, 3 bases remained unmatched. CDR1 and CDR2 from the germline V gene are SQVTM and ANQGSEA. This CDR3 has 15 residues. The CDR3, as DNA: TGCAGCGTTGCGACTAGCGGGGGGTTCACAGATACGCAGTATTTT. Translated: CSVATSGGFTDTQYF.

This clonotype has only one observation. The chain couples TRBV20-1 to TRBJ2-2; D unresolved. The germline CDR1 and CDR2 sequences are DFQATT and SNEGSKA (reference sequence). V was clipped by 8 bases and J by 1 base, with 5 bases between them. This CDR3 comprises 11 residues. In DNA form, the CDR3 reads TGCAGTTGGCAGAACACCGGGGAGCTGTTTTTT. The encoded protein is CSWQNTGELFF.

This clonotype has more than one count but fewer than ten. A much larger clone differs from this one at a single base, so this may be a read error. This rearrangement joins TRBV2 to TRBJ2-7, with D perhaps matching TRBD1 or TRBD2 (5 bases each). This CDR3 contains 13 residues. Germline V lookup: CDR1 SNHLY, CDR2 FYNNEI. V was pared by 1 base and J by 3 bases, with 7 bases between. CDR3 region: CASSEGDLYEQYF. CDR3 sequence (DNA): TGTGCCAGCAGTGAAGGGGACCTCTACGAGCAGTACTTC. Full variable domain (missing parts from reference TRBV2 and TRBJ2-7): EPEVTQTPSHQVTQMGQEVILRCVPISNHLYFYWYRQILGQKVEFLVSFYNNEISEKSEIFDDQFSVERPDGSNFTLKIRSTKLEDSAMYFCASSEGDLYEQYFGPGTRLTVT.

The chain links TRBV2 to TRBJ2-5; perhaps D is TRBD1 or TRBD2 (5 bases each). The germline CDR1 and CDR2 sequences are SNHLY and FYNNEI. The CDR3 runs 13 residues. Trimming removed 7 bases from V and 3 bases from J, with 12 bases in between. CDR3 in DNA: TGTGCCAGCAACACATGGGGGAAAGAGACCCAGTACTTC. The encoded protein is CASNTWGKETQYF. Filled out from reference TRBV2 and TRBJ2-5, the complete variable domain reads EPEVTQTPSHQVTQMGQEVILRCVPISNHLYFYWYRQILGQKVEFLVSFYNNEISEKSEIFDDQFSVERPDGSNFTLKIRSTKLEDSAMYFCASNTWGKETQYFGPGTRLLVL.

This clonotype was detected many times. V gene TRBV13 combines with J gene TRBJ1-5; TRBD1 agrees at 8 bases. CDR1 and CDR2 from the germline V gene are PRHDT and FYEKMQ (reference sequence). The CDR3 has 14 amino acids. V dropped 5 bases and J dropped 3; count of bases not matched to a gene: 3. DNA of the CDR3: TGTGCCAGCAGCACAGGGGGATACAATCAGCCCCAGCATTTT. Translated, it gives CASSTGGYNQPQHF. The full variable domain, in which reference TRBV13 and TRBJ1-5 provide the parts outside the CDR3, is AAGVIQSPRHLIKEKRETATLKCYPIPRHDTVYWYQQGPGQDPQFLISFYEKMQSDKGSIPDRFSAQQFSDYHSELNMSSLELGDSALYFCASSTGGYNQPQHFGDGTRLSIL.

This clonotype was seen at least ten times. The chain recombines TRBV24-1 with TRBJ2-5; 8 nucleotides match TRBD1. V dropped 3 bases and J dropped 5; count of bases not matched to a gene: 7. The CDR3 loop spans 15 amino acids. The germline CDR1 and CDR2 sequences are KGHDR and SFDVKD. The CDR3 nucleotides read TGTGCCACCAGTGATCGACAGGGGTTAGGCGAGACCCAGTACTTC. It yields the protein CATSDRQGLGETQYF.

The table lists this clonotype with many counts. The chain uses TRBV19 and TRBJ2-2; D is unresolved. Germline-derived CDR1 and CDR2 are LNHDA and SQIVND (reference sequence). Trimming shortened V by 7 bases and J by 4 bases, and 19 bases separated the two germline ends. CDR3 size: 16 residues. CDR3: CASINRVAMGTGELFF. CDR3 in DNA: TGTGCCAGTATCAACCGGGTAGCTATGGGCACCGGGGAGCTGTTTTTT.

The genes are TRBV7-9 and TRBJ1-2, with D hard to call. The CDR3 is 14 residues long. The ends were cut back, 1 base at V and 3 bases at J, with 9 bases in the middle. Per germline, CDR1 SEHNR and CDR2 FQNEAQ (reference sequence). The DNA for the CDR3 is TGTGCCAGCAGCTTAGTCGTCTTGGACTATGGCTACACCTTC. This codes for CASSLVVLDYGYTF.